These T cell receptor beta chains were read from a single sample in a study of CD4 T cells in relation to SARS-CoV-2 and coronaviruses. The data were produced by immunoSEQ multiplex PCR, yet TCRdb's version contains in-frame clones alone and is incomplete. Of roughly 61,000 clones in the sample, around 86% were seen once. What was sequenced was memory CD4+ T cells from PBMCs. These receptors came from a human donor in good health. CDR3s include the opening cysteine and the closing phenylalanine or tryptophan. Fields, in order: clone size, D gene, V gene, J gene, CDR3 protein, CDR3 DNA. A D gene is named only where the DNA matches it firmly. Expanded clones get a size class; other rows say once, few or many, or leave the size out.

clone size: NA; D gene: TRBD1; V gene: TRBV5-8; J gene: TRBJ2-3; CDR3 protein: CASNSGQGMTDTQYF; CDR3 DNA: TGTGCCAGCAACTCGGGACAGGGGATGACAGATACGCAGTATTTT
clone size: NA; D gene: NA; V gene: TRBV19; J gene: TRBJ1-5; CDR3 protein: CASGQTNQPQHF; CDR3 DNA: TGTGCCAGCGGACAGACTAATCAGCCCCAGCATTTT
clone size: NA; D gene: NA; V gene: TRBV5-1; J gene: TRBJ1-4; CDR3 protein: CASRVGGGEEKLFF; CDR3 DNA: TGCGCCAGCCGGGTGGGGGGCGGCGAGGAAAAACTGTTTTTT
clone size: NA; D gene: TRBD1; V gene: TRBV28; J gene: TRBJ2-3; CDR3 protein: CASGTGGGTSTDTQYF; CDR3 DNA: TGTGCCAGCGGAACAGGGGGCGGTACTAGCACAGATACGCAGTATTTT
clone size: NA; D gene: NA; V gene: TRBV28; J gene: TRBJ1-6; CDR3 protein: CASSFPGSYNSPLHF; CDR3 DNA: TGTGCCAGCAGTTTCCCAGGGTCCTATAATTCACCCCTCCACTTT
clone size: NA; D gene: NA; V gene: TRBV7-3; J gene: TRBJ1-1; CDR3 protein: CASSPRARAEAFF; CDR3 DNA: TGTGCCAGCAGCCCGAGGGCGAGGGCTGAAGCTTTCTTT
clone size: once; D gene: TRBD2; V gene: TRBV9; J gene: TRBJ2-7; CDR3 protein: CASSLTGTSAYEQYF; CDR3 DNA: TGTGCCAGCAGCTTAACCGGGACTAGCGCGTACGAGCAGTACTTC
clone size: NA; D gene: NA; V gene: TRBV5-1; J gene: TRBJ1-1; CDR3 protein: CASSLGGTNTEAFF; CDR3 DNA: TGCGCCAGCAGCTTGGGGGGTACGAACACTGAAGCTTTCTTT
clone size: NA; D gene: NA; V gene: TRBV7-9; J gene: TRBJ1-1; CDR3 protein: CASSLARTALTEAFF; CDR3 DNA: TGTGCCAGCAGCTTAGCTAGAACCGCACTCACTGAAGCTTTCTTT
clone size: NA; D gene: NA; V gene: TRBV5-1; J gene: TRBJ2-5; CDR3 protein: CASSLHETQYF; CDR3 DNA: TGCGCCAGCAGCTTGCACGAGACCCAGTACTTC
clone size: NA; D gene: NA; V gene: TRBV28; J gene: TRBJ2-7; CDR3 protein: CASNLGTGSYEQYF; CDR3 DNA: TGTGCCAGCAACCTCGGGACGGGCTCCTACGAGCAGTACTTC
clone size: NA; D gene: NA; V gene: TRBV11-2; J gene: TRBJ2-1; CDR3 protein: CASSFQVTRGAEQFF; CDR3 DNA: TGTGCCAGCAGCTTTCAAGTGACTAGAGGGGCTGAGCAGTTCTTC
clone size: NA; D gene: TRBD2; V gene: TRBV6-5; J gene: TRBJ2-5; CDR3 protein: CASSFVAGGPRETQYF; CDR3 DNA: TGTGCCAGCAGTTTTGTAGCGGGAGGGCCCCGGGAGACCCAGTACTTC
clone size: NA; D gene: NA; V gene: TRBV5-4; J gene: TRBJ2-1; CDR3 protein: CASSLALPPRNEQFF; CDR3 DNA: TGTGCCAGCAGCTTGGCGCTTCCCCCGAGGAATGAGCAGTTCTTC
clone size: NA; D gene: NA; V gene: TRBV28; J gene: TRBJ1-2; CDR3 protein: CASSPGGPGYGYTF; CDR3 DNA: TGTGCCAGCAGCCCTGGGGGGCCGGGCTATGGCTACACCTTC
clone size: NA; D gene: TRBD2; V gene: TRBV18; J gene: TRBJ2-7; CDR3 protein: CASSPTSGSNYEQYF; CDR3 DNA: TGTGCCAGCTCACCTACTAGCGGGAGTAACTACGAGCAGTACTTC
clone size: NA; D gene: NA; V gene: TRBV14; J gene: TRBJ2-5; CDR3 protein: CASSQGPKETQYF; CDR3 DNA: TGTGCCAGCAGCCAAGGGCCGAAAGAGACCCAGTACTTC
clone size: NA; D gene: NA; V gene: TRBV7-9; J gene: TRBJ2-6; CDR3 protein: CASRGGSGANVLTF; CDR3 DNA: TGTGCCAGCAGGGGGGGCTCTGGGGCCAACGTCCTGACTTTC
clone size: NA; D gene: NA; V gene: TRBV7-8; J gene: TRBJ1-2; CDR3 protein: CASSTGPGESYGYTF; CDR3 DNA: TGTGCCAGCAGCACCGGGCCAGGAGAATCCTATGGCTACACCTTC
clone size: NA; D gene: NA; V gene: TRBV15; J gene: TRBJ1-5; CDR3 protein: CATSAGRGYNQPQHF; CDR3 DNA: TGTGCCACCAGCGCGGGGCGGGGTTACAATCAGCCCCAGCATTTT
clone size: few; D gene: NA; V gene: TRBV20-1; J gene: TRBJ2-2; CDR3 protein: CSASLTAKGTGELFF; CDR3 DNA: TGCAGTGCTAGTTTGACGGCAAAGGGCACCGGGGAGCTGTTTTTT
clone size: once; D gene: NA; V gene: TRBV7-2; J gene: TRBJ2-4; CDR3 protein: CASSPSVMSGNIQYF; CDR3 DNA: TGTGCCAGCAGCCCCTCGGTGATGTCGGGAAACATTCAGTACTTC
clone size: NA; D gene: NA; V gene: TRBV27; J gene: TRBJ2-1; CDR3 protein: CASSSHRDRNEQFF; CDR3 DNA: TGTGCCAGCAGTTCCCACAGGGATCGTAATGAGCAGTTCTTC
clone size: NA; D gene: NA; V gene: TRBV7-2; J gene: TRBJ2-7; CDR3 protein: CASSLRAVNVGVGAYEQYF; CDR3 DNA: TGTGCCAGCAGCTTACGGGCCGTAAATGTGGGTGTGGGAGCCTACGAGCAGTACTTC
clone size: NA; D gene: NA; V gene: TRBV27; J gene: TRBJ2-4; CDR3 protein: CASSSFPPRGASNIQYF; CDR3 DNA: TGTGCCAGCAGCAGTTTCCCCCCCCGGGGGGCGTCGAACATTCAGTACTTC
clone size: NA; D gene: NA; V gene: TRBV6-5; J gene: TRBJ2-1; CDR3 protein: CASSPPGQQFF; CDR3 DNA: TGTGCCAGCAGTCCCCCGGGACAGCAGTTCTTC
clone size: few; D gene: TRBD1; V gene: TRBV5-1; J gene: TRBJ2-3; CDR3 protein: CASSTDRARDTQYF; CDR3 DNA: TGCGCCAGCAGCACGGACAGGGCCAGAGATACGCAGTATTTT
clone size: NA; D gene: NA; V gene: TRBV9; J gene: TRBJ2-6; CDR3 protein: CASSALYGVSGANVLTF; CDR3 DNA: TGTGCCAGCAGCGCGCTATATGGAGTCTCTGGGGCCAACGTCCTGACTTTC
clone size: NA; D gene: NA; V gene: TRBV24-1; J gene: TRBJ2-2; CDR3 protein: CATSDPTKNTGELFF; CDR3 DNA: TGTGCCACCAGTGATCCAACAAAGAACACCGGGGAGCTGTTTTTT
clone size: once; D gene: NA; V gene: TRBV28; J gene: TRBJ2-7; CDR3 protein: CASSPTTGLRYEQYF; CDR3 DNA: TGTGCCAGCAGTCCTACCACAGGGTTGAGATACGAGCAGTACTTC
clone size: NA; D gene: NA; V gene: TRBV3-1/TRBV3-2; J gene: TRBJ2-7; CDR3 protein: CASSQVDYEQYF; CDR3 DNA: TGTGCCAGCAGCCAAGTCGACTACGAGCAGTACTTC
clone size: NA; D gene: NA; V gene: TRBV5-1; J gene: TRBJ2-3; CDR3 protein: CASSLTGGGTDTQYF; CDR3 DNA: TGCGCCAGCAGCTTAACAGGCGGCGGCACAGATACGCAGTATTTT
clone size: NA; D gene: NA; V gene: TRBV18; J gene: TRBJ2-1; CDR3 protein: CASSQGTAYNEQFF; CDR3 DNA: TGTGCCAGCTCCCAGGGCACTGCTTACAATGAGCAGTTCTTC
clone size: NA; D gene: TRBD1; V gene: TRBV27; J gene: TRBJ1-5; CDR3 protein: CASSLTGEVQPQHF; CDR3 DNA: TGTGCCAGCAGCCTTACAGGGGAGGTCCAGCCCCAGCATTTT
clone size: NA; D gene: TRBD1; V gene: TRBV3-1/TRBV3-2; J gene: TRBJ1-3; CDR3 protein: CASSQGPGQGSGNTIYF; CDR3 DNA: TGTGCCAGCAGCCAAGGTCCGGGACAGGGCTCTGGAAACACCATATATTTT
clone size: few; D gene: NA; V gene: TRBV5-1; J gene: TRBJ1-3; CDR3 protein: CASRAGDNSGNTIYF; CDR3 DNA: TGCGCCAGCAGGGCAGGGGATAACTCTGGAAACACCATATATTTT
clone size: NA; D gene: TRBD2; V gene: TRBV7-8; J gene: TRBJ2-1; CDR3 protein: CASTLRTSDGNEQFF; CDR3 DNA: TGTGCCAGCACTCTACGGACTAGCGACGGCAATGAGCAGTTCTTC
clone size: NA; D gene: NA; V gene: TRBV12-5; J gene: TRBJ2-1; CDR3 protein: CASAVQGGSGEQFF; CDR3 DNA: TGTGCTAGTGCCGTACAGGGCGGGAGTGGTGAGCAGTTCTTC
clone size: NA; D gene: NA; V gene: TRBV3-1/TRBV3-2; J gene: TRBJ2-7; CDR3 protein: CASSPLTTMQTNYEQYF; CDR3 DNA: TGTGCCAGCAGTCCCCTTACTACGATGCAAACGAATTACGAGCAGTACTTC
clone size: NA; D gene: NA; V gene: TRBV28; J gene: TRBJ1-2; CDR3 protein: CASSPAGVADYGYTF; CDR3 DNA: TGTGCCAGCAGTCCCGCTGGGGTGGCAGACTATGGCTACACCTTC
clone size: NA; D gene: NA; V gene: TRBV9; J gene: TRBJ1-5; CDR3 protein: CASSVDGGAGQPQHF; CDR3 DNA: TGTGCCAGCAGCGTAGATGGAGGGGCAGGGCAGCCCCAGCATTTT
clone size: NA; D gene: TRBD1; V gene: TRBV2; J gene: TRBJ1-6; CDR3 protein: CASSELGQTNSPLHF; CDR3 DNA: TGTGCCAGCAGTGAACTGGGACAGACAAATTCACCCCTCCACTTT
clone size: NA; D gene: NA; V gene: TRBV3-1/TRBV3-2; J gene: TRBJ2-7; CDR3 protein: CASSQANYEQYF; CDR3 DNA: TGTGCCAGCAGCCAGGCGAACTACGAGCAGTACTTC
clone size: NA; D gene: NA; V gene: TRBV7-9; J gene: TRBJ1-1; CDR3 protein: CASSGRGGTEAFF; CDR3 DNA: TGTGCCAGCAGCGGCCGCGGGGGCACTGAAGCTTTCTTT
clone size: NA; D gene: TRBD2; V gene: TRBV28; J gene: TRBJ2-1; CDR3 protein: CASSEGTSGRVEQFF; CDR3 DNA: TGTGCCAGCAGTGAAGGGACTAGCGGGAGGGTTGAGCAGTTCTTC
clone size: NA; D gene: TRBD2; V gene: TRBV5-1; J gene: TRBJ2-1; CDR3 protein: CASSLAPLGGRDNEQFF; CDR3 DNA: TGCGCCAGCAGCTTGGCACCCCTTGGCGGGAGAGACAATGAGCAGTTCTTC
clone size: few; D gene: TRBD2; V gene: TRBV7-3; J gene: TRBJ2-1; CDR3 protein: CVGSGWSGSYNEQFF; CDR3 DNA: TGTGTCGGTTCGGGTTGGAGCGGGAGCTACAATGAGCAGTTCTTC
clone size: NA; D gene: NA; V gene: TRBV28; J gene: TRBJ2-1; CDR3 protein: CSSGGWSLGNNEQFF; CDR3 DNA: TGTAGCAGCGGAGGATGGTCGCTTGGGAACAATGAGCAGTTCTTC